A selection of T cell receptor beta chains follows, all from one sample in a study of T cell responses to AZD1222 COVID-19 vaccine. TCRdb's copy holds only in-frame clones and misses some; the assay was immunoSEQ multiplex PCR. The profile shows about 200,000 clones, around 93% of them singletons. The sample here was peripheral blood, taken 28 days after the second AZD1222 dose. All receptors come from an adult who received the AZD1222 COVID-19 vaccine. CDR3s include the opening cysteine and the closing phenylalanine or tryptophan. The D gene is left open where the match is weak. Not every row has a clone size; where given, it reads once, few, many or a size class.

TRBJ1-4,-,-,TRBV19,CASSNSRNEKLFF,TGTGCCAGTAGTAACAGTCGAAATGAAAAACTGTTTTTT
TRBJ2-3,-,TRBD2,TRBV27,CASTSIAGAYTDTQYF,TGTGCCAGCACATCAATAGCGGGGGCCTACACAGATACGCAGTATTTT
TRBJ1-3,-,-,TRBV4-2,CASSQEDRDYSGNTIYF,TGTGCCAGCAGCCAAGAAGACCGGGACTACTCTGGAAACACCATATATTTT
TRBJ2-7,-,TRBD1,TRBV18,CASCTGGNTYEQYF,TGTGCCAGCTGTACAGGGGGCAACACCTACGAGCAGTACTTC
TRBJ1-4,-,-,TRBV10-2,CASSGGQAGEKLFF,TGCGCCAGCAGTGGGGGGCAGGCGGGTGAAAAACTGTTTTTT
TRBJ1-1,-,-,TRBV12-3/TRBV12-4,CASTQGTEAFF,TGTGCCAGCACCCAAGGGACTGAAGCTTTCTTT
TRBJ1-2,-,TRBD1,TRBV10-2,CASSIGQGSNYGYTF,TGCGCCAGCAGTATTGGACAGGGGTCGAACTATGGCTACACCTTC
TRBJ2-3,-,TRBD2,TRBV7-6,CASSSGPPGGGDTDTQYF,TGTGCCAGCAGCTCCGGCCCCCCGGGTGGGGGGGACACAGATACGCAGTATTTT
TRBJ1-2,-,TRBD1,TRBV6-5,CASRPDRVSLGGYTF,TGTGCCAGCAGACCGGACAGGGTTTCTTTGGGGGGCTACACCTTC
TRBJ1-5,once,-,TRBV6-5,CASSYRRGESNQPQHF,TGTGCCAGCAGTTACCGGCGAGGAGAGAGCAATCAGCCCCAGCATTTT
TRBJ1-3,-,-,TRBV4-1,CASSQVLDSSGNTIYF,TGCGCCAGCAGCCAAGTGCTGGACTCCTCTGGAAACACCATATATTTT
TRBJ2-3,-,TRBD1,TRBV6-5,CASSFDRVGTDTQYF,TGTGCCAGCAGTTTCGACAGGGTTGGAACAGATACGCAGTATTTT
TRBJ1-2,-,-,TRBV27,CASSLRSGGWGYTF,TGTGCCAGCAGTTTACGGAGCGGAGGTTGGGGCTACACCTTC
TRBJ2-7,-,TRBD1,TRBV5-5,CASSRPGTGHYEQYF,TGTGCCAGCAGCCGACCCGGGACAGGACACTACGAGCAGTACTTC
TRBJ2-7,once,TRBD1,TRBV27,CASRTGQGANEQYF,TGTGCCAGCAGGACGGGACAGGGGGCTAACGAGCAGTACTTC
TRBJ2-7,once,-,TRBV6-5,CASSLTDEQYF,TGTGCCAGCAGCCTGACGGACGAGCAGTACTTC
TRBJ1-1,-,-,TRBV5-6,CASSRVRGGLGEAFF,TGTGCCAGCAGCCGAGTCAGGGGAGGCTTAGGTGAAGCTTTCTTT
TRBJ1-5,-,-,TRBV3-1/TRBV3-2,CASSPGTQPQHF,TGTGCCAGCAGCCCCGGGACTCAGCCCCAGCATTTT
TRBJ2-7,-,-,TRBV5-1,CASSLGRDLYEQYF,TGCGCCAGCAGCTTAGGCAGGGATTTGTACGAGCAGTACTTC
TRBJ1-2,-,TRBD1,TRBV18,CASSLSRDSYGYTF,TGTGCCAGCTCACTATCGAGGGACAGCTATGGCTACACCTTC
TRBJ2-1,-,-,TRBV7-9,CASSLGVWGNEQFF,TGTGCCAGCAGCTTAGGAGTTTGGGGGAATGAGCAGTTCTTC
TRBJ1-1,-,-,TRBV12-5,CASGLDLSNTEAFF,TGTGCTAGTGGTTTGGATCTGTCGAACACTGAAGCTTTCTTT
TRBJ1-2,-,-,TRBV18,CASSPLASRAIYGYTF,TGTGCCAGCTCACCACTTGCATCCAGGGCCATCTATGGCTACACCTTC
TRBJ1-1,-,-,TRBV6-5,CASSQDMVPSAEAFF,TGTGCCAGCAGTCAGGACATGGTTCCGTCGGCTGAAGCTTTCTTT
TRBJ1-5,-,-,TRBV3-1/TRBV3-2,CASSPKVREPQHF,TGTGCCAGCAGCCCAAAGGTACGGGAGCCCCAGCATTTT
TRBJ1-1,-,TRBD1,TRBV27,CASSQRTGNTEAFF,TGTGCCAGCAGTCAGAGGACAGGGAACACTGAAGCTTTCTTT
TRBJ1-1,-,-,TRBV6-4,CASSAEIGTEAFF,TGTGCCAGCAGTGCGGAAATTGGAACTGAAGCTTTCTTT
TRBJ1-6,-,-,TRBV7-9,CASSNPGNSPLHF,TGTGCCAGCAGCAACCCAGGGAATTCACCCCTCCACTTT
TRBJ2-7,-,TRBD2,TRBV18,CASSPPGRAAYEQYF,TGTGCCAGCTCACCACCGGGGAGGGCAGCCTACGAGCAGTACTTC
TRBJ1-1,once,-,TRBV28,CASSWAREAFF,TGTGCCAGCAGCTGGGCTAGGGAAGCTTTCTTT
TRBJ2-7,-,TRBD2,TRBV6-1,CASSELERGNEQYF,TGTGCCAGCAGTGAGCTGGAGCGGGGAAACGAGCAGTACTTC
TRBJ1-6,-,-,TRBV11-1,CASSLRGSYNSPLHF,TGTGCCAGCAGCTTACGGGGCTCCTATAATTCACCCCTCCACTTT
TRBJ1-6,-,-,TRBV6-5,CASTRGAVSNSPLHF,TGTGCCAGCACCCGGGGGGCAGTTTCAAATTCACCCCTCCACTTT
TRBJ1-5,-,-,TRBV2,CASTLGGGNQPQHF,TGTGCCAGCACTCTAGGGGGGGGCAATCAGCCCCAGCATTTT
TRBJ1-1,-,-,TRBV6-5,CASSYNGEQAFF,TGTGCCAGCAGTTACAACGGTGAGCAAGCTTTCTTT
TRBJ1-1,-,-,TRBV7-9,CASSPYENTEAFF,TGTGCCAGCAGCCCCTATGAGAACACTGAAGCTTTCTTT
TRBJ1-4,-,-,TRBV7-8,CASTATNEKLFF,TGTGCCAGCACAGCAACTAATGAAAAACTGTTTTTT
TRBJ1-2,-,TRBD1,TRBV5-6,CASSLQGASGYTF,TGTGCCAGCAGCTTACAGGGGGCCAGTGGCTACACCTTC
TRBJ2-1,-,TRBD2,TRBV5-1,CASSYTGLANNEQFF,TGCGCCAGCAGCTACACGGGACTAGCGAACAATGAGCAGTTCTTC
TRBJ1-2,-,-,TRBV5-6,CASSSQGTNYGYTF,TGTGCCAGCAGCTCTCAAGGTACTAACTATGGCTACACCTTC
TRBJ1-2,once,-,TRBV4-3,CASSQGVDSSNYGYTF,TGCGCCAGCAGCCAAGGAGTAGACAGTTCTAACTATGGCTACACCTTC
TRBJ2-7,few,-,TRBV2,CASSGDVYEQYF,TGTGCCAGCAGCGGGGATGTCTACGAGCAGTACTTC
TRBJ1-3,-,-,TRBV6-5,CAIQYYRAGNTIYF,TGTGCCATCCAGTATTACAGGGCTGGAAACACCATATATTTT
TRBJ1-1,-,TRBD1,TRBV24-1,CATSDHRGGTEAFF,TGTGCCACCAGTGATCACAGGGGGGGTACTGAAGCTTTCTTT
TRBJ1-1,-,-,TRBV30,CAWSTGRPNTEAFF,TGTGCCTGGAGTACTGGGCGGCCGAACACTGAAGCTTTCTTT
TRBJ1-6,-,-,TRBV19,CASRVTVSYNSPLHF,TGTGCCAGTAGAGTCACAGTATCCTATAATTCACCCCTCCACTTT
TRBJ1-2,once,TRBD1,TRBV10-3,CAITRQGLYDGYTF,TGTGCCATCACCCGACAGGGTCTTTATGATGGCTACACCTTC
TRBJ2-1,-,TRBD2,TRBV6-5,CASSPGGADNEQFF,TGTGCCAGCAGTCCCGGGGGGGCCGACAATGAGCAGTTCTTC
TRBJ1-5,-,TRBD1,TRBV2,CATRDRAGGNQPQHF,TGTGCCACCCGAGACAGGGCTGGTGGCAATCAGCCCCAGCATTTT
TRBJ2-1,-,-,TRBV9,CASSVGLEYNEQFF,TGTGCCAGCAGCGTAGGGCTGGAATACAATGAGCAGTTCTTC
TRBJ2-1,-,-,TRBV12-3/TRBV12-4,CASSSPIYNEQFF,TGTGCCAGCAGTTCCCCAATTTACAATGAGCAGTTCTTC
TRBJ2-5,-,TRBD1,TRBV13,CASSLPGGAGETQYF,TGTGCCAGCAGTCTCCCAGGGGGCGCGGGAGAGACCCAGTACTTC
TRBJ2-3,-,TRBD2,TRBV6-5,CASSFTDLAGEGTQYF,TGTGCCAGCAGTTTTACAGATCTAGCGGGGGAAGGGACGCAGTATTTT
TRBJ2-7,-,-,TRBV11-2,CASSLTVGATYEQYF,TGTGCCAGCAGCTTAACTGTGGGGGCGACCTACGAGCAGTACTTC
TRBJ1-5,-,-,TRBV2,CASSGIIGSQPQHF,TGTGCCAGCAGTGGTATAATAGGGAGTCAGCCCCAGCATTTT
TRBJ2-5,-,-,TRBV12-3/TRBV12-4,CASRRTPPETQYF,TGTGCCAGCAGACGGACACCTCCCGAGACCCAGTACTTC
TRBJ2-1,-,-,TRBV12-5,CASGLGLADNEQFF,TGTGCTAGTGGTTTGGGGCTGGCCGACAATGAGCAGTTCTTC